This is a list of T cell receptor beta chains from one sample in a study of shared clonotypes between healthy human individuals. Sequencing was performed with immunoSEQ multiplex PCR; in TCRdb, only in-frame clones are kept and a portion is missing. The sample yields 2 million or so clones, around 96% seen once. Sequencing input: naive CD8+ T cells sorted from blood. The receptor source for this set is a young man in good health. Both conserved end residues are part of each CDR3. Fields, in order: CDR3 protein, CDR3 DNA, V gene, D gene, J gene, clone size. The D gene is left open where the match is weak. Clone size appears in some rows only: once, few, many, or a class for an expanded clone.

CAWSGTGIDYGYTF TGTGCCTGGAGTGGGACAGGGATTGACTATGGCTACACCTTC TRBV30 TRBD1 TRBJ1-2 NA
CSEYGDNEQFF TGCAGCGAATACGGGGACAATGAGCAGTTCTTC TRBV29-1 NA TRBJ2-1 once
CASSRNWRGTTDTQYF TGCGCCAGCAGCCGGAACTGGAGGGGGACCACAGATACGCAGTATTTT TRBV4-3 NA TRBJ2-3 NA
CASSLARESNQPQHF TGTGCCAGCAGCTTAGCCAGGGAATCCAATCAGCCCCAGCATTTT TRBV13 NA TRBJ1-5 NA
CASSQGQSSYTGANVLTF TGCGCCAGCAGCCAGGGACAGTCCTCTTATACTGGGGCCAACGTCCTGACTTTC TRBV5-1 TRBD1 TRBJ2-6 once
CAISSSLEQYF TGTGCCATCAGCAGTTCGCTGGAGCAGTACTTC TRBV10-3 NA TRBJ2-7 NA
CASSLTVGSIYEQYF TGCGCCAGCAGCTTGACAGTGGGTTCAATCTACGAGCAGTACTTC TRBV5-1 NA TRBJ2-7 NA
CAWSVSLRWNTEAFF TGTGCCTGGAGTGTATCTCTCAGGTGGAACACTGAAGCTTTCTTT TRBV30 NA TRBJ1-1 NA
CASSPGLVDEQYF TGTGCCAGCAGCCCGGGACTAGTGGACGAGCAGTACTTC TRBV7-9 TRBD2 TRBJ2-7 NA
CASSWDVNMTEKLFF TGTGCCAGCAGTTGGGACGTAAATATGACTGAAAAACTGTTTTTT TRBV2 NA TRBJ1-4 NA
CASSRQGSGGTDTQYF TGTGCCAGCAGCCGACAGGGCTCGGGGGGCACAGATACGCAGTATTTT TRBV7-2 NA TRBJ2-3 NA
CASSVGVRADTQYF TGTGCCAGCAGCGTAGGTGTAAGGGCAGATACGCAGTATTTT TRBV9 NA TRBJ2-3 NA
CASSLGGLAHEQYF TGTGCCAGCAGCTTAGGCGGACTAGCGCACGAGCAGTACTTC TRBV7-2 TRBD2 TRBJ2-7 NA
CASSPEGYNEQFF TGTGCCAGCTCTCCGGAGGGTTACAATGAGCAGTTCTTC TRBV27 NA TRBJ2-1 NA